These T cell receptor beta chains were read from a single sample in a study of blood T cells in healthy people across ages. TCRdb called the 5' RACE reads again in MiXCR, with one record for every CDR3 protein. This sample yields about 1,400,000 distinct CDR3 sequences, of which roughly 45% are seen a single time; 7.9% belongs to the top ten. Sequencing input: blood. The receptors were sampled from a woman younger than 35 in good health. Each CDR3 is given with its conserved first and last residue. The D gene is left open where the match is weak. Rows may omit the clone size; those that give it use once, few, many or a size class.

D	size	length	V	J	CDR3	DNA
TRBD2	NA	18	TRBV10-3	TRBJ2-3	CAISDTRLAGEITDTQYF	TGTGCCATCAGTGATACTAGACTAGCGGGAGAAATCACAGATACGCAGTATTTT
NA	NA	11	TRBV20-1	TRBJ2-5	CSARAPVAQYF	TGCAGTGCTAGAGCCCCGGTTGCCCAGTACTTC
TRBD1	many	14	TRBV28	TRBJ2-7	CASSLPGTAYEQYF	TGTGCCAGCAGTTTACCCGGGACAGCCTACGAGCAGTACTTC
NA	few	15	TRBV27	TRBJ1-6	CASSIRIRNNSPLHF	TGTGCCAGCAGTATCCGGATCCGCAATAATTCACCCCTCCACTTT
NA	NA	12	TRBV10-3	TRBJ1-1	CAINREGTEAFF	TGTGCCATTAATAGGGAGGGCACTGAAGCTTTCTTT
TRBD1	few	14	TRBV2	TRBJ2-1	CASLYPGQRNEQFF	TGTGCCAGTCTATATCCGGGACAGCGGAATGAGCAGTTCTTC
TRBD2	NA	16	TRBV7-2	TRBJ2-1	CASSPQAGGPINEQFF	TGTGCCAGCAGCCCTCAGGCGGGAGGGCCCATAAATGAGCAGTTCTTC
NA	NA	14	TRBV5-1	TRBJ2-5	CASTPTGVWETQYF	TGCGCCAGCACCCCCACTGGGGTCTGGGAGACCCAGTACTTC
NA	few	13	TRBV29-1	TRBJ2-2	CAIIVMGTGELFF	TGCGCAATAATAGTGATGGGCACCGGGGAGCTGTTTTTT
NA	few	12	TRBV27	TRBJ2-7	CASRGDKYEQYF	TGTGCCAGCAGAGGGGACAAGTACGAGCAGTACTTC
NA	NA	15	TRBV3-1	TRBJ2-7	CASSPVGAATYEQYF	TGTGCCAGCAGCCCTGTCGGGGCGGCTACCTACGAGCAGTACTTC
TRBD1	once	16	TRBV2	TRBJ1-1	CASSEGFRDRNTEAFF	TGTGCCAGCAGTGAAGGGTTCCGGGACAGGAACACTGAAGCTTTCTTT
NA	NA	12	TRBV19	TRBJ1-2	CATTAALDGYTF	TGTGCCACCACTGCTGCCCTTGATGGCTACACCTTC
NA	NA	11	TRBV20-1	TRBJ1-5	CSASAGEPQHF	TGCAGTGCTAGTGCGGGAGAGCCCCAGCATTTT
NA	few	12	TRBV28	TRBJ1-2	CASTLDSYGYTF	TGTGCCAGCACTTTGGATTCCTATGGCTACACCTTC
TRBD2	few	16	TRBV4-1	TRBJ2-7	CASSRATGLAGYEQYF	TGCGCCAGCAGTCGGGCCACCGGACTAGCGGGTTACGAGCAGTACTTC
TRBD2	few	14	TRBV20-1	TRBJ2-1	CSAPGVAGHNEQFF	TGCAGTGCCCCGGGGGTAGCGGGGCACAATGAGCAGTTCTTC
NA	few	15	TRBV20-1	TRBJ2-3	CSAPSIGFATDTQYF	TGCAGTGCTCCCTCCATAGGGTTTGCCACAGATACGCAGTATTTT
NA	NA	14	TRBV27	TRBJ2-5	CASRDLGGKGTQYF	TGTGCCAGCAGGGACCTTGGGGGAAAAGGGACCCAGTACTTC
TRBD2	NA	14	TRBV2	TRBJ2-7	CASSGGLADYEQYF	TGTGCCAGCAGTGGGGGACTAGCGGACTACGAGCAGTACTTC
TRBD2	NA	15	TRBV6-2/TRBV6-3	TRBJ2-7	CASSALADNYNEQYF	TGTGCCAGCAGTGCTCTAGCGGACAACTACAATGAGCAGTACTTC
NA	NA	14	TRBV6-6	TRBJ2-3	CASSYRVYTDTQYF	TGTGCCAGCAGTTACCGGGTTTACACAGATACGCAGTATTTT